This T cell receptor beta chain derives from a study of cytomegalovirus exposure and HLA in healthy donors. Study-wide results and caveats: The study put under 200 TCR beta chains on its list as cytomegalovirus-associated.

Repertoires were generated with immunoSEQ multiplex PCR, while TCRdb's copy carries only in-frame clones and drops some. This sample yields about 110,000 clones, of which approximately 85% are seen a single time; around 2.7% belongs to the top ten. From germline, CDR1 is GTSNPN and CDR2 SVGIG (reference sequence). V was trimmed by 3 bases and J by 3 bases, leaving 12 bases between them. This CDR3 has 14 residues. Comment on this clone: Its antigen is unidentified.

This sequence was found in a young woman in good health and CMV-seronegative. The J gene is TRBJ1-5, the V gene TRBV30; D is perhaps TRBD1 (6 bases). The sample taken for sequencing was PBMCs. CDR3 in DNA: TGTGCCTGGAGCCCAGGACAGTCCAATCAGCCCCAGCATTTT. Translated: CAWSPGQSNQPQHF.